This TCR beta chain is from a study of shared clonotypes between healthy human individuals. Deep-level assay runs were performed. Sequenced by immunoSEQ multiplex PCR; TCRdb stores in-frame clones only, minus some. This table has about 980,000 clones, approximately 76% appearing once. In its sample, this clone was seen a few times. Its cognate antigen is unknown. Study results and limitations: It was observed that roughly 5.4% of naive CD4 clonotypes were shared across a few donors.

Germline CDR1 is SEHNR and CDR2 is FQNEAQ (reference sequence). CDR3 length: 14 residues. V gave up 4 bases and J gave up 1 base, with 8 bases separating them. What was sequenced was memory CD4+ T cells sorted from blood. Subset noted: CD45RA-negative fraction. V is TRBV7-9 and J is TRBJ2-1; no clear D gene. This TCR derives from a man aged 18 to 35 in good health. CDR3 DNA: TGTGCCAGCAGCTCAACGCGGTCCTACAATGAGCAGTTCTTC. Protein sequence: CASSSTRSYNEQFF.